Described below is a single T cell receptor beta chain sequence and its context. Its antigen is unknown. The data were taken from a study of T cells after yellow fever vaccination. TCRdb passed the 5' RACE reads through MiXCR, listing each CDR3 protein once. The sample lists a few hundred thousand distinct CDR3 sequences, about 5% occurring once. This CDR3 is 15 amino acids long. The V gene's germline CDR1 is LGHNA and CDR2 YSLEER. Trimming removed 3 bases at V and 2 bases at J, with 13 bases between. Study conclusions and caveats: The appearance of a small share of clonotypes in both CD4 and CD8 compartments was observed. Reappearance after the booster was seen for most primary-vaccination clones, at 96% CD4 and roughly 90% CD8. Within FACS-sorted repertoires, abundant clonotypes contaminating from the bulk population could be present.

The sequence was collected from a man aged 18 to 29 who received the YFV17D yellow fever vaccine. The chain is built from TRBV4-3 and TRBJ2-5; a weak D match, TRBD1 (5 bases). The sequencing used CD4+ T cells sorted from PBMCs, collected on the day of the yellow fever booster vaccination. The CDR3, as DNA: TGCGCCAGCAGCCACTCTTGGCAGGGTCAAGAGACCCAGTACTTC. The encoded protein is CASSHSWQGQETQYF.